These 12 T cell receptor beta chains were sequenced from one sample in a study of T cell repertoires in cytomegalovirus infection. MiXCR, run by TCRdb on the reads, gives a single entry per CDR3 protein. This table holds 150,000 to 200,000 distinct CDR3 sequences, about 20% found once. Sample: PBMCs. The source is a human donor in good health (CMV status not recorded). Some clones in this sample may be carry-over from other donors' samples.

The chain combines TRBV9 with TRBJ2-6; D is possibly TRBD1 (6 bases). The V gene's germline CDR1 is SGDLS and CDR2 YYNGEE. This CDR3 region has 16 residues. Trimming left V 4 bases short and J 0 bases short, with 11 bases between. CDR3 protein: CASSTLTGSGANVLTF. The CDR3 nucleotides read TGTGCCAGCAGCACCCTGACAGGCTCTGGGGCCAACGTCCTGACTTTC.

In this sample, this clonotype turned up many times. This chain uses TRBV6-1 with TRBJ1-6; no clear D gene. CDR1 is MNHNS, CDR2 SASEGT, per germline. Trimming left V 0 bases short and J 7 bases short, with 13 bases between. The CDR3 has 16 amino acids. The CDR3 region has the DNA TGTGCCAGCAGTGAAGCTCACGGACGGTTAAATTCACCCCTCCACTTT. It encodes CASSEAHGRLNSPLHF.

The chain joins TRBV6-5 to TRBJ2-2, with D hard to call. This CDR3 comprises 15 residues. CDR1 and CDR2 (germline): MNHEY, SVGAGI. Between the trimmed V and J ends, which lost 0 bases and 4 bases, there was a span of 9 bases. CDR3 amino acids: CASSYSVFATGELFF. Here the CDR3 DNA reads TGTGCCAGCAGTTACTCGGTTTTCGCCACCGGGGAGCTGTTTTTT.

This clonotype has more than one count but fewer than ten. CDR3 region: CASSLSVAGELFF. Written as DNA, the CDR3 is TGTGCCAGCAGTTTAAGCGTTGCCGGGGAGCTGTTTTTT. The chain recombines TRBV12-3 or TRBV12-4 with TRBJ2-2; unclear D gene. Trimming took 2 bases from V and 6 from J, leaving 7 bases between them. The CDR3 contains 13 residues.

This clonotype was detected ten times or more. The chain carries TRBV7-2 and TRBJ2-5, with D possibly being TRBD2 (6 bases). Germline CDR1 SGHTA, CDR2 FQGNSA. This CDR3 has 14 residues. V lost 4 bases and J lost 7, with 16 bases in between. CDR3 residues: CASSSQGGTGTQYF. DNA for the CDR3: TGTGCCAGCAGCTCCCAGGGCGGGACTGGGACCCAGTACTTC.

The CDR3 is CASSFRGSPLHF. The CDR3 DNA sequence: TGTGCCAGCAGCTTTCGAGGTTCACCCCTCCACTTT. V gene TRBV13 combines with J gene TRBJ1-6; D remains unclear. Trimming took 3 bases from V and 9 from J, leaving 6 bases between them. Germline CDR1 and CDR2: PRHDT and FYEKMQ (reference sequence). The length of the CDR3 is 12 residues. The full variable domain, completed using reference TRBV13 and TRBJ1-6, is AAGVIQSPRHLIKEKRETATLKCYPIPRHDTVYWYQQGPGQDPQFLISFYEKMQSDKGSIPDRFSAQQFSDYHSELNMSSLELGDSALYFCASSFRGSPLHFGNGTRLTVT.

The chain is built from TRBV6-2 or TRBV6-3 and TRBJ2-2; the match to TRBD1 covers 7 bases. Germline V gene data show CDR1 as MNHEY and CDR2 as SVGEGT. Germline trimming cut 10 bases from V and 6 bases from J; bases unmatched to any gene: 11. The CDR3 covers 14 residues. CDR3 sequence: CAIAQTGYSGELFF. The CDR3 bases are TGTGCCATTGCGCAGACAGGGTATTCCGGGGAGCTGTTTTTT.

This rearrangement joins TRBV5-1 to TRBJ1-6; D ambiguous. This CDR3 has 15 residues. Per the germline V gene, CDR1 is SGHRS and CDR2 is YFSETQ. The V gene lost 4 bases and the J gene lost 4 bases, with 12 bases spanning the gap. The CDR3: CASSRAEFYNSPLHF. The CDR3 DNA follows: TGCGCCAGCAGCCGGGCAGAGTTTTATAATTCACCCCTCCACTTT.

The rearrangement uses TRBV25-1 and TRBJ1-2, with D possibly matching TRBD1 (6 bases). V lost 1 base, J lost 8 bases, and 20 bases lay in between. The CDR3 contains 16 residues. Germline CDR1 is MGHDK and CDR2 is SYGVNS. The CDR3 reads CASSESVPTGSRGYTF. Written as DNA, the CDR3 is TGTGCCAGCAGTGAATCGGTCCCGACAGGTTCTCGGGGCTACACCTTC.

This clonotype was seen many times. The V gene is TRBV20-1, the J gene TRBJ2-7, with TRBD2 matching 10 bases. CDR3 length equals 15 residues. Germline V lookup: CDR1 DFQATT, CDR2 SNEGSKA (reference sequence). The trim removed 4 bases at V and 4 bases at J, leaving 10 bases unmatched. In DNA, the CDR3 is TGCAGTGCTATTACCGGGACTAGCGACATTTACGAGCAGTACTTC. Encoded protein: CSAITGTSDIYEQYF.

The V and J genes are TRBV10-3 and TRBJ2-2, with 8 bases that match TRBD2. Germline V CDR1 and CDR2: ENHRY, SYGVKD. After removal of 3 bases from V and 7 bases from J, the junction contained 10 bases not matched to a gene. The CDR3 is 16 amino acids. For the CDR3, the DNA is TGTGCCATCAGTGAAGGAGTAGCGGGATCGGGCGGGGAGCTGTTTTTT. It is translated as CAISEGVAGSGGELFF.

DNA of the CDR3: TGTGCCAGCAGGCCCATGACAGGGAACACTGAAGCTTTCTTT. This translates into CASRPMTGNTEAFF. The J gene is TRBJ1-1, the V gene TRBV6-6; TRBD1 is a possible D gene (6 bases). The CDR3 has 14 residues. V dropped 6 bases and J dropped 1 base, with 12 bases sitting between them. The V gene's germline CDR1 is MNHNY and CDR2 SVGAGI (reference sequence).